The clone carrying this T cell receptor beta chain occurred a few times. Its antigen is as yet unknown. The record originates from a study of molecular identifiers for immune sequencing clone quantification. On the study more broadly: Four of five RNA aliquots from approximately 20,000 or 98,000 naive CD8 T cells were sequenced.

Overall study findings and caveats: Clones with over 20 RNA copies captured over 99% of effector molecules but under 1% of naive ones. Identical TCR molecules can share a barcode, and this sharing could underestimate highly expanded clone sizes.

The bulk TCR libraries were made with methods described before and with listed TCR primers. TCRdb re-derived calls from the PCR reads in MiXCR, one entry per CDR3 protein. The sample has more than 95,000 distinct CDR3 sequences; around 24% are singletons. This receptor was obtained from a human donor in good health. Some libraries in this study had Jurkat cell RNA spiked in. Sequenced: naive CD8+ T cells from blood, with Jurkat cell RNA spiked in. Subset indicated: FACS-sorted CD8+CD4-CCR7+CD45RA+ naive T cells.

The CDR3 sequence is CASSQVSTYNEQFF. The CDR3 bases are TGTGCCAGCAGCCAAGTTTCAACGTACAATGAGCAGTTCTTC. This chain joins TRBV14 and TRBJ2-1; D is ambiguous. Trimming stripped 1 base from V and 4 bases from J, with 8 bases between. CDR1 and CDR2 from the germline V gene are SGHDN and FVKESK. This CDR3 contains 14 residues.